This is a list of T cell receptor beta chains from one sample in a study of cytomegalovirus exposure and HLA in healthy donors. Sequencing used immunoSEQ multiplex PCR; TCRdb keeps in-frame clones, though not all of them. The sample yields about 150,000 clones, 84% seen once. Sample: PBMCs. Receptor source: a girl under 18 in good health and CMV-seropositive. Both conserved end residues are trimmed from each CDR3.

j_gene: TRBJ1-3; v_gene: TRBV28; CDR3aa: ASSLSESGNTIY
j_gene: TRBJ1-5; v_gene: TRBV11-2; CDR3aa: ASSLGRGNQPQH
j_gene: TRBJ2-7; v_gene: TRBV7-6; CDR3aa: ASSGDRDYEQY
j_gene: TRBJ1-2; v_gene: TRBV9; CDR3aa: ASSVADARQGEVYGYT
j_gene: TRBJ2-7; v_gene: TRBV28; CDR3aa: ASTPGGDPYEQH
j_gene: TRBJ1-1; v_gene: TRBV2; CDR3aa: ASRRQDQTEAF
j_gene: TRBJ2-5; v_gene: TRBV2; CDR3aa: ASRARGLEETQY
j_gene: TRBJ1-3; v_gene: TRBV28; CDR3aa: ASSLTAGNTIY
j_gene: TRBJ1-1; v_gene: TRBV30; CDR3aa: ASHPYRKRDTEAF
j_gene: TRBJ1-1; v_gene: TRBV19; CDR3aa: ASSIAILNTEAF
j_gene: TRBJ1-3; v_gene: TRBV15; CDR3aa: ATSRDAAGNTIY
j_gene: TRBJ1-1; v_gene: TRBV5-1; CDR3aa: ASSLGQRFSDNTEAF
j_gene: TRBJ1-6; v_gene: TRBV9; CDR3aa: ASVCRDRVSSPLH
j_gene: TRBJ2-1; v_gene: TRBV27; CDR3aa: ASSLLNERF
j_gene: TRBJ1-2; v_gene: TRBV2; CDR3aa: ASSYAGNGGGYT
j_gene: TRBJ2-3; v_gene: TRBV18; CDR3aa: ASSPILPTGMRPHTQY
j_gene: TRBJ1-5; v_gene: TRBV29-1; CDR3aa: SSRSNQPQH
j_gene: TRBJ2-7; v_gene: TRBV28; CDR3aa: ASSLRGHFYEQY
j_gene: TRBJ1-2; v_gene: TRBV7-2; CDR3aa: ASSFSPSVRGARGYT
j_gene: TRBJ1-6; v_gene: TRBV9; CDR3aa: ASSPPGPYSPLH
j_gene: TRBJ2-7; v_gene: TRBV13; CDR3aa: ASSFGGHPPYEQY
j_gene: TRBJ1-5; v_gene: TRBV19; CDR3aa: ASRSWTGPAYSNQPQH
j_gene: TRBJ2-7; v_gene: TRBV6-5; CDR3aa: ATNPGWGRYEQY
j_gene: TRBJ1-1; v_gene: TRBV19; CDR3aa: ASSIVARSNTEAF
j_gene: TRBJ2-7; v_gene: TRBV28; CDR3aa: ASSSSGTGYEQY
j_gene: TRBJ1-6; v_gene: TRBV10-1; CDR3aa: AISNMGSPLH
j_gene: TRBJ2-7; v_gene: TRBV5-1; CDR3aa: ASSLGQGAYEQY
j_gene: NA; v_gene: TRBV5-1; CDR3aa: ASSLELAGGSEQY
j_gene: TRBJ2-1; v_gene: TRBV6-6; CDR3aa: ATYLGGSEQF
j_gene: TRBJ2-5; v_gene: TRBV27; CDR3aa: ASSFGSTKQY
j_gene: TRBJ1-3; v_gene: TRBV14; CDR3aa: ASSQAGAGNTIY
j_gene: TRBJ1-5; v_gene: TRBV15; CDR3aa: ATSRSRDRVQPQH
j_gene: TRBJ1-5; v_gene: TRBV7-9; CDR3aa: ASSLGTGNQPQH
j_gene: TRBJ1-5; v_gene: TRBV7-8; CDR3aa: ASSPTRRASQPQH
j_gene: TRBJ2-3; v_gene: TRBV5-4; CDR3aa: ASSFGASGGAGTDTQY
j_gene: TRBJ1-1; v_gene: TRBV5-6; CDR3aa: ASSFRGPDTEAF
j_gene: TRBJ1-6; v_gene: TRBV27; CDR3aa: ASSLSGDSLNSPLH
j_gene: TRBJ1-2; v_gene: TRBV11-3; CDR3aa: ASSLVGAGGAYGYT
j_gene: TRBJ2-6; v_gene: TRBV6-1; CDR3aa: ASSERSSGANVLT
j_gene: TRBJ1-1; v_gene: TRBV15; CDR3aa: ATSRVLGGNTEAF
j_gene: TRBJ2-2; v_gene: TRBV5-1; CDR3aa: ASVPVGANTGELF
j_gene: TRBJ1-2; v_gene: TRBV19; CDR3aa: ASRTEDWNGGYT
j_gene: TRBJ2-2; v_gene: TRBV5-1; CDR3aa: ASSLAGQNTGELF
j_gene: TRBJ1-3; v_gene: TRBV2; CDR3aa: ASSTTRGNTIY
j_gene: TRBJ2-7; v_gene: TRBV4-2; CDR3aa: ASSQGGTWT
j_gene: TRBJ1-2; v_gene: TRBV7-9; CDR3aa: ASSQGVQGNGYT
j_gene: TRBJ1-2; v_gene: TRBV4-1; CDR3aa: ASSQLAGWGYGYT
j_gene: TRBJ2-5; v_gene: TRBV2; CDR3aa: ASQRGAQETQY
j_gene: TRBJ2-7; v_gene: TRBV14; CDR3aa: ASSQLGLTNEQY
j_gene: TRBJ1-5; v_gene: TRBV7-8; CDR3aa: ASSPAGTGNQPQH
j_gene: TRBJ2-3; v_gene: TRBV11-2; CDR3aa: ASSSTGTGRTDTQY
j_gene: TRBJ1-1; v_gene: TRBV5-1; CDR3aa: ASSLDFWTGTEAF
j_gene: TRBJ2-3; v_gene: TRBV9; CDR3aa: ASSLLSGGPTDTQY
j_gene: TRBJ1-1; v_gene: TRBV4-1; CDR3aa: ASRLREGGTEAF
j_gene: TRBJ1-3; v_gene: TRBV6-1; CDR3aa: ASSLHRGTGNTIY